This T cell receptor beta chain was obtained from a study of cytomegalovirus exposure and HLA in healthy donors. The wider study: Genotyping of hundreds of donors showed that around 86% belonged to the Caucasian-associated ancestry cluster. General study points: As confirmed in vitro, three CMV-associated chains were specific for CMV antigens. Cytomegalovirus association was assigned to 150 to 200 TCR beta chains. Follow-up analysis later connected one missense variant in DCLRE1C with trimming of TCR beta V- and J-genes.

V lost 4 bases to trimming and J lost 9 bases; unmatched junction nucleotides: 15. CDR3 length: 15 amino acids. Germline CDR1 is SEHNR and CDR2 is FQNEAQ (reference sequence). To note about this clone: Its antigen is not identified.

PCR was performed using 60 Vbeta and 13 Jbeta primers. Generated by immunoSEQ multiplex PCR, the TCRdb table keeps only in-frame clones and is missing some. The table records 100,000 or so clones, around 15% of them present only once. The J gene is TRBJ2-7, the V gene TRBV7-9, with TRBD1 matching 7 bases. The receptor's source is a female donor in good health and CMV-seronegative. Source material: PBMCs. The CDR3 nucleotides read TGTGCCAGCAGCTCCAGACGGGACAGCGTCGCCGTGCAGTACTTC. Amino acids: CASSSRRDSVAVQYF. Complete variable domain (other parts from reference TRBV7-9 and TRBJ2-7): DTGVSQNPRHKITKRGQNVTFRCDPISEHNRLYWYRQTLGQGPEFLTYFQNEAQLEKSRLLSDRFSAERPKGSFSTLEIQRTEQGDSAMYLCASSSRRDSVAVQYFGPGTRLTVT.